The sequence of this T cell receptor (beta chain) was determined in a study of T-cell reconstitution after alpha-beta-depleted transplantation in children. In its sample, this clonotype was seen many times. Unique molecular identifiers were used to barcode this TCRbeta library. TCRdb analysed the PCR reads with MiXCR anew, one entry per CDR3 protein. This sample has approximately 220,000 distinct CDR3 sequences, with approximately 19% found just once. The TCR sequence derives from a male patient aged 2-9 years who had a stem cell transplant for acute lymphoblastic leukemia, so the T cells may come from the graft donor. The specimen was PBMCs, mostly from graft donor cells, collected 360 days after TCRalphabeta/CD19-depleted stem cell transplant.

CDR3 protein: CSARGAGGYGYTF. The CDR3 nucleotides are TGCAGTGCTAGAGGGGCAGGGGGTTATGGCTACACCTTC. The rearrangement uses TRBV20-1 and TRBJ1-2; 7 bases match TRBD1. Trimming removed 1 base from V and 5 bases from J; junction bases left unmatched: 4. CDR1 and CDR2 (germline): DFQATT, SNEGSKA (reference sequence). This CDR3 is 13 amino acids long.